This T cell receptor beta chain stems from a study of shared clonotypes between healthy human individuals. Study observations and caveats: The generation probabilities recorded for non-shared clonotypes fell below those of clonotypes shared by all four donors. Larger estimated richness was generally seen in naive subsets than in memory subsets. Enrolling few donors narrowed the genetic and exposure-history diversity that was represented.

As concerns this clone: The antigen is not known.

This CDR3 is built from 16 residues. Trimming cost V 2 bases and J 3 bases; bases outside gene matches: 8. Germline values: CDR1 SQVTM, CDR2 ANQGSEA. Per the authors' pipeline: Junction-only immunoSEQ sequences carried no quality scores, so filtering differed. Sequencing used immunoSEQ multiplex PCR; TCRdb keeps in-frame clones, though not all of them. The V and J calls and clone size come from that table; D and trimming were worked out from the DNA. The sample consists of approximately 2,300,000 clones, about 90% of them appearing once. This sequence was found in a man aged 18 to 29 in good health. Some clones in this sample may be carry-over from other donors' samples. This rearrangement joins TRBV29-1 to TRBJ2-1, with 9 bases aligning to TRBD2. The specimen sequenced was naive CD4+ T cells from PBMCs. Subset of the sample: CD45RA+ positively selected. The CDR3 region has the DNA TGCAGCGTTGAAACAAGGACTAGCGCGAGCTACAATGAGCAGTTCTTC. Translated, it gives CSVETRTSASYNEQFF.